These 2 T cell receptor beta chains were all obtained from the same sample, sequenced in a study of cytomegalovirus exposure and HLA in healthy donors. This PCR relied on a set of 60 Vbeta primers and 13 Jbeta primers. Data came from immunoSEQ multiplex PCR; TCRdb stores just in-frame clones and leaves some out. The table lists 180,000 or so clones, just under 80% of them singletons, with 1.5% to 2% in the top ten. Sequencing was carried out using PBMCs. The receptors here all came from a woman aged 30 to 39 in good health and CMV-seronegative.

The J gene is TRBJ1-6, the V gene TRBV19; D gene unclear. The length of the CDR3 is 15 residues. V was pared by 0 bases and J by 8 bases, with 11 bases between. The V gene's germline CDR1 is LNHDA and CDR2 SQIVND (reference sequence). The CDR3: CASSIDAFLYSPLHF. The CDR3, as DNA: TGTGCCAGTAGTATAGACGCGTTCCTCTATTCACCCCTCCACTTT.

The chain links TRBV5-1 to TRBJ2-7; 9 bases are shared with TRBD1. The germline V gene encodes CDR1 SGHRS and CDR2 YFSETQ. The length of the CDR3 is 13 residues. V was pared by 3 bases and J by 5 bases, with 3 bases of the junction left unmatched. The CDR3 DNA follows: TGCGCCAGCAGCTCACAGGGGGCGGACGAGCAGTACTTC. As protein: CASSSQGADEQYF.